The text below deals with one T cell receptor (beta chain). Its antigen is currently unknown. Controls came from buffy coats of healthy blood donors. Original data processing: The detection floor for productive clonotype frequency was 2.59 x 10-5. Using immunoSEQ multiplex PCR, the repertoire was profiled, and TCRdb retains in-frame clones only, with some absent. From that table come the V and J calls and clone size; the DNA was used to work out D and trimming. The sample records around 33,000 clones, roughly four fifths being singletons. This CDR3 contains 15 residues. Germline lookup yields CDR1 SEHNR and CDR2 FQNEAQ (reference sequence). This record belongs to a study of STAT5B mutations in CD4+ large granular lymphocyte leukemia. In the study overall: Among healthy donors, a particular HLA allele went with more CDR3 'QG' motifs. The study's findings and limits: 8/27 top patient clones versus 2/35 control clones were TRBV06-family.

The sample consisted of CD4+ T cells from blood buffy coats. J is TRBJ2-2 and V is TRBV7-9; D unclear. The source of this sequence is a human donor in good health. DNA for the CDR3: TGTGTCACTCCCGGCGCAGGCGCGAACACCGGGGAGCTGTTTTTT. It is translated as CVTPGAGANTGELFF. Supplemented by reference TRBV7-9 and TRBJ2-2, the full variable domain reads DTGVSQNPRHKITKRGQNVTFRCDPISEHNRLYWYRQTLGQGPEFLTYFQNEAQLEKSRLLSDRFSAERPKGSFSTLEIQRTEQGDSAMYLCVTPGAGANTGELFFGEGSRLTVL.